This TCR beta chain comes out of a study of T cells in Graves' hyperthyroidism and ophthalmopathy (dated by TCRdb to about 2019). Turning to the overall study: Peripheral blood samples were taken at the time of initial diagnosis, prior to any treatment. The paper describes TCR Vbeta CDR3 sequencing of fewer than 150 peripheral blood samples, made up of approximately 40 ophthalmopathy patients, around 78 hyperthyroidism patients and about 17 progressor patients. A discovery cohort of around 98 patients, approximately 45 with Graves' ophthalmopathy and 55 to 60 with stable Graves' hyperthyroidism, was used to find distinguishing TCR V-J signatures. Thyroid tissue and blood T-cell repertoires from about six Graves' hyperthyroidism patients were also compared in the study. The 100 or so discovery patients were randomly split 7:3 into training and test sets. After blood sampling, hyperthyroidism patients were treated with methimazole at a starting dose of 30 mg daily, and ophthalmopathy patients were treated with high-dose intravenous methylprednisolone. Whether ophthalmopathy could be predicted prospectively was tested in an independent validation cohort made up of under 20 hyperthyroidism patients plus 17 patients who later progressed to ophthalmopathy.

A patient counted as having stable Graves' hyperthyroidism if no progression to ophthalmopathy occurred over 18 months of follow-up. Hyperthyroidism patients were newly diagnosed, had a disease duration of under 2 months, and were aged 18 to 65 years. Patients with uncontrolled infections, other autoimmune diseases, pregnancy or lactation were excluded. Diagnoses relied on clinical symptoms, serum thyroxine and TRAb, thyroid ultrasound and orbital computed tomography. PBMCs were isolated from 8 to 10 ml of fresh peripheral blood by Ficoll-Paque density gradient centrifugation. Total RNA was extracted with Trizol reagent, and quality was checked on an Agilent 2100 Bioanalyzer. In regard to this clonotype: Its binding antigen is unknown. Sequence at one end of the junction differs from germline and may be a read error.

The TCR beta CDR3 regions were amplified from RNA transcripts. The TCR CDR3 was subjected to a first round of RT-PCR using the HTBI primer set and the Qiagen OneStep RT-PCR kit. The libraries were constructed in a second round of multiplex PCR and then size-selected and purified. Sequencing of the libraries was done on an Illumina HiSeq2000 using paired-end 100 bp reads. In the source study's methods: SOAPnuke was used to process the raw data, throwing out any read that contained adapters or uncalled bases, had a mean Phred below 15, or lacked an exact constant-primer or identifier match. COPE v1.2.5 was used to merge the high-quality paired reads, and each unique nucleotide sequence was defined as a clonotype. Clonotypes were aligned to IMGT TRBV, TRBD and TRBJ reference segments using MiTCR v1.1. Only V-J combinations with frequency above 0.0001, covering 99% to 99.2% of repertoires, were analysed. A TCS score was defined as the ratio of F50 (clonal expansion) to E x V (chaos), with BLOSUM62-based TCRdist applied between CDR3 peptides within each V-J. Welch's t-statistics and random forest reduced 450 to 600 V-J features to under 15, which were used in a naive Bayes classifier (R e1071). The public sequencing data were trimmed at Q25 with fastp and processed into clonotypes with MiXCR by TCRdb, which kept only in-frame beta chains. Rows matching on CDR3 protein sequence are summarized as one entry with the most common DNA and genes. The V and J calls shown here were made by TCRdb, not taken from the authors' results. This sample gives hundreds of thousands of distinct CDR3 sequences in total; 14% of them show up just once. Approximately 15% of the sample is taken by the ten largest.

General conclusions and limits of the study: A 13 V-J signature model separated ophthalmopathy from stable hyperthyroidism, with approximately 86% sensitivity and roughly 84% specificity in cross-validation and 80%/75% in testing. In validation, the model predicted progression to ophthalmopathy with approximately 70% sensitivity and around 72% specificity, a median of around six months before onset. Most expanded thyroid clonotypes (frequency above 0.001) were also found in blood, which suggests that blood repertoires may mirror thyroid immune responses. Sample size was not statistically predetermined, and blinding of investigators to group allocation was not performed.

The clonotype originates from a woman aged 40 to 49 with Graves' hyperthyroidism. What was sequenced was blood.

The nucleotide sequence reads TGTGCCAGCAGCCCAGTCGAGGGAGCGACGTACGAGCAGTGCTTC. Its protein is CASSPVEGATYEQCF. The chain was built from TRBV11-2 and TRBJ2-7, and possibly TRBD2, on 5 matching bases. CDR1 SGHAT and CDR2 FQNNGV were looked up in the germline V gene. From cysteine to phenylalanine, the CDR3 is 15 amino acids long. Left in the record is the CDR3 DNA by itself, 45 bases read in frame from the first base.